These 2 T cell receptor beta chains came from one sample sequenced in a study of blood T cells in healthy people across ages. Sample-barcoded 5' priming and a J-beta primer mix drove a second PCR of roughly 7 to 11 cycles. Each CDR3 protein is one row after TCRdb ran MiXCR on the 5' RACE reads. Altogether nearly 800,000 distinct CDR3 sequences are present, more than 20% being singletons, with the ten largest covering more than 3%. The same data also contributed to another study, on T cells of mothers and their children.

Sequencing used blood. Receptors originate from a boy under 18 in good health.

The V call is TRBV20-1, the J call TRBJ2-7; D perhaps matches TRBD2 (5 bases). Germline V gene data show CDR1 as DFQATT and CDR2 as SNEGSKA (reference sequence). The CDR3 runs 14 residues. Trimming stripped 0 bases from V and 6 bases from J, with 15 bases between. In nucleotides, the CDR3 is TGCAGTGCTAGAGACGACGACTACACCTGCGAGCAGTACTTC. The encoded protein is CSARDDDYTCEQYF.

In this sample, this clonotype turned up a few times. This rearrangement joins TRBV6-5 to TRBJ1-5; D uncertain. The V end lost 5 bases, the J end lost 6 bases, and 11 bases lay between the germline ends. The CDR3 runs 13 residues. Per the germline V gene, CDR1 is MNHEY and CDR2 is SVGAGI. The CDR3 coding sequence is TGTGCCAGCAGTCCTTCCGCCGGTCAGCCCCAGCATTTT. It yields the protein CASSPSAGQPQHF.